This T cell receptor beta chain was recorded in a study of shared clonotypes between healthy human individuals. The study ran the assay at deep level. Data came from immunoSEQ multiplex PCR; TCRdb stores just in-frame clones and leaves some out. This sample yields around 750,000 clones, of which approximately 79% are seen a single time; around 1.6% belongs to the top ten. The investigators split CD4+ cells into a CD45RA+ naive subset and a CD45RA-negative memory subset. For this clone: The antigen is not known.

Broader study findings: How much donors shared clonotypes was expected to be affected by sequencing depth.

CDR1 GTSNPN and CDR2 SVGIG come from the germline V gene (reference sequence). The V and J ends lost 3 bases and 1 base respectively, with 6 bases between them. The CDR3 is 12 amino acids. V gene TRBV30 combines with J gene TRBJ1-1; no clear D gene. The source material was memory CD4+ T cells sorted from blood. The subset denotes: CD45RA-negative fraction. The receptor was derived from a woman in her twenties or thirties in good health. For the CDR3, the DNA is TGTGCCTGGAGAGGCGGGAACACTGAAGCTTTCTTT. Translated, it gives CAWRGGNTEAFF.